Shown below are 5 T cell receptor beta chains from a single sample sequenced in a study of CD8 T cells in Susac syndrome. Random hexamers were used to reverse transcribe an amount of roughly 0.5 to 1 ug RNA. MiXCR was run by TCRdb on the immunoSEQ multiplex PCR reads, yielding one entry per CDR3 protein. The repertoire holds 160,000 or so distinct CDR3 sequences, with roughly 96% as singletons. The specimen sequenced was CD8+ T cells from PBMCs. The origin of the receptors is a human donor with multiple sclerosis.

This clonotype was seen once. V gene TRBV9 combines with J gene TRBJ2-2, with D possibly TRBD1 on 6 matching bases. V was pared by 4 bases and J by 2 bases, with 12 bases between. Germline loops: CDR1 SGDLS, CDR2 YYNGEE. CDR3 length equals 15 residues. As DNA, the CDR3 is TGTGCCAGCAGCCCTAGGGGGACCAACACCGGGGAGCTGTTTTTT. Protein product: CASSPRGTNTGELFF.

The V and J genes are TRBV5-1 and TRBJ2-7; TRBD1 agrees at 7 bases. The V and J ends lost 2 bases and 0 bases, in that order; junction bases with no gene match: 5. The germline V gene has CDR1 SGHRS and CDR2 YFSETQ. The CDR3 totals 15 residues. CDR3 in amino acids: CASSFGRQGSYEQYF. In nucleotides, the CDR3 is TGCGCCAGCAGCTTCGGCCGACAGGGCTCCTACGAGCAGTACTTC.

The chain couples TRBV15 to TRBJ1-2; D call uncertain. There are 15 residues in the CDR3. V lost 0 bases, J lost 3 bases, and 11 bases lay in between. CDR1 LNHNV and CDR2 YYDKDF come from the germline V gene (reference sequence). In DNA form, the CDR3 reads TGTGCCACCAGCAGAGAAGTGGGGTTCGACTATGGCTACACCTTC. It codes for CATSREVGFDYGYTF.

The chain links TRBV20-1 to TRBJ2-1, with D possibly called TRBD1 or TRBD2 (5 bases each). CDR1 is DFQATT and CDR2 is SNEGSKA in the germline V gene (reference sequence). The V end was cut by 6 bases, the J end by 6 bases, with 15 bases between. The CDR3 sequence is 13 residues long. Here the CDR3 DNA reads TGCAGTGCAAAGCCAGGGACGGTCAATGAGCAGTTCTTC. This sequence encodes CSAKPGTVNEQFF.

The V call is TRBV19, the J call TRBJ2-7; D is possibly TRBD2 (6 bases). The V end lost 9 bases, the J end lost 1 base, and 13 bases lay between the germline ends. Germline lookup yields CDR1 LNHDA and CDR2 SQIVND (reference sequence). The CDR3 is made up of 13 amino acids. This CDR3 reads CASSLAPSYEQYV. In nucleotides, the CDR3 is TGTGCCAGCAGCCTAGCGCCATCCTACGAGCAGTACGTC.